This TCR beta chain was documented in a study of blood T cell repertoires in COVID-19. Some clones are missing from TCRdb's copy, which holds only in-frame ones; the method was immunoSEQ multiplex PCR. The sample carries 430,000 or so clones, over 75% recorded once. The CDR3 runs 14 residues. V was pared by 1 base and J by 8 bases, with 9 bases between. CDR1 is SEHNR, CDR2 FQNEAQ, per germline (reference sequence). Ages ranged from about 18 to 90 years, with residence in about two dozen US areas. Material: PBMCs or T cells enriched from blood (not recorded which). The sequence was collected from a woman under 30 who had been exposed to COVID-19. This chain uses TRBV7-9 with TRBJ1-6, with D perhaps matching TRBD1 (6 bases). The CDR3, as DNA: TGTGCCAGCAGCTTAGGCGGGGGCGATTCACCCCTCCACTTT. It is translated as CASSLGGGDSPLHF.